The 5 T cell receptor beta chains below all came from one sample that was sequenced in a study of OX40 agonist ivuxolimab in advanced cancers. TCRdb's copy holds only in-frame clones and misses some; the assay was immunoSEQ multiplex PCR. The sample comprises 84,000 or so clones, about nine tenths of which are singletons, and more than 0.35% rests with the top ten. This sample comprised CD4+ or CD8+ T cells sorted from blood, obtained in a trial of the OX40 agonist ivuxolimab. These TCRs come from an adult with an advanced solid tumor such as melanoma, head and neck, liver or kidney cancer.

The rearrangement uses TRBV19 and TRBJ1-5, with TRBD1 identical over 7 bases. CDR3 length equals 15 residues. From germline, CDR1 is LNHDA and CDR2 SQIVND (reference sequence). V gave up 2 bases and J gave up 5 bases; unmatched junction bases: 6. The DNA of the CDR3 is TGTGCCAGTAGTATAAGTAACAGGGGTGATCAGCCCCAGCATTTT. This encodes CASSISNRGDQPQHF.

The rearrangement uses TRBV7-6 and TRBJ2-7; D gene unclear. This CDR3 has 12 amino acids. The germline CDR1 and CDR2 sequences are SGHVS and FNYEAQ. Trimming removed 0 bases from V and 5 bases from J, with 5 bases in between. In DNA, the CDR3 is TGTGCCAGCAGCTTAGCAGGCGACGAGCAGTACTTC. This encodes CASSLAGDEQYF.

The chain couples TRBV6-1 to TRBJ1-1; 7 bases align to TRBD1. Per germline, CDR1 MNHNS and CDR2 SASEGT. After removal of 0 bases from V and 7 bases from J, the junction contained 5 bases not matched to a gene. The CDR3 covers 14 residues. CDR3 in DNA: TGTGCCAGCAGTGAAGCCGGGACAGCCGGTGAAGCTTTCTTT. As protein: CASSEAGTAGEAFF.

This chain uses TRBV21-1 with TRBJ1-2; the table's D call TRBD1 went unverified against the DNA. TRBV21-1 is listed as a pseudogene. The CDR3 is made up of 13 amino acids. The CDR3 reads CASSKEGRYGYTF. CDR3 DNA sequence: TGTGCCAGCAGCAAAGAAGGCAGGTATGGCTACACCTTC.

This clone came up once. The chain recombines TRBV10-3 with TRBJ1-5; D might be TRBD1 (5 bases). The length of the CDR3 is 13 residues. Germline loops: CDR1 ENHRY, CDR2 SYGVKD. V lost 6 bases and J 4 bases, leaving 10 bases between the germline ends. The CDR3 DNA reads as TGTGCCATCAGCCCGGGACTTAATCAGCCCCAGCATTTT. It yields the protein CAISPGLNQPQHF.